The clone carrying this TCR beta chain was found a few times. TCRdb called the 5' RACE reads again in MiXCR, with one record for every CDR3 protein. The data show 120,000 to 150,000 distinct CDR3 sequences, 6% to 7% seen once. Between the trimmed V and J ends, which lost 5 bases and 0 bases, there was a span of 15 bases. The CDR3 runs to 16 residues. CDR1 SGHAT and CDR2 FQNNGV come from the germline V gene. The data are from a study of T-cell memory formation after mild COVID-19. This chain links TRBV11-2 with TRBJ2-3, with D perhaps being TRBD1 or TRBD2 (5 bases each). Sequenced input: PBMCs or a T cell subset sorted from them (not recorded which). The sequence was obtained from an adult woman who had mild COVID-19 (a few samples of this study predate the infection). Cell type and time point are not known. DNA of the CDR3: TGTGCCAGCAGCCCGAGGGGCCGCGGAAGCACAGATACGCAGTATTTT. Translation: CASSPRGRGSTDTQYF.